These 8 T cell receptor beta chains were sequenced from one sample in a study of T cells in Graves' hyperthyroidism and ophthalmopathy. Researchers amplified the TCR beta CDR3 regions from RNA transcripts. With the HTBI primer set, the TCR CDR3 went through a first round of RT-PCR. TCRdb analysed the multiplex PCR reads with MiXCR anew, one entry per CDR3 protein. The sample holds hundreds of thousands of distinct CDR3 sequences, less than 20% seen once. The sequenced sample consisted of blood. The receptors derive from a woman aged 18-29 years with Graves' hyperthyroidism.

In its sample, this clonotype was seen many times. V is TRBV28 and J is TRBJ2-7; D remains unclear. The germline V and J ends were trimmed by 6 bases and 4 bases, with 19 bases remaining between them. Looked up from germline, CDR1 is MDHEN and CDR2 is SYDVKM. The CDR3 spans 15 residues. Written as DNA, the CDR3 is TGTGCCAGCAGGCCTGGGGATCTGCCCTCGTACGAGCAGTACTTC. Its translation: CASRPGDLPSYEQYF.

The chain carries TRBV2 and TRBJ1-1; perhaps TRBD1 as D (5 bases). V gave up 7 bases and J gave up 0 bases, with 15 bases separating them. CDR1 and CDR2 (germline): SNHLY, FYNNEI. CDR3 length: 15 residues. DNA for the CDR3: TGTGCCAGCAACCCTATCCAGGGCTTGAACACTGAAGCTTTCTTT. This translates into CASNPIQGLNTEAFF.

This clonotype was recorded a few times. The rearrangement joins TRBV3-1 to TRBJ1-2; TRBD1 aligns across 9 bases. The germline CDR1 and CDR2 sequences are LGHDT and YNNKEL (reference sequence). This CDR3 is built from 15 residues. V shed 0 bases, J shed 6 bases, and the junction held 5 bases outside the gene matches. CDR3 amino acids: CASSQEGNRGHGYTF. The CDR3 DNA reads TGTGCCAGCAGCCAAGAGGGTAACAGGGGGCATGGCTACACCTTC.

This clonotype has ten or more counts. The J gene is TRBJ2-7, the V gene TRBV27, with a possible D match to TRBD1 (6 bases). Germline values: CDR1 MNHEY, CDR2 SMNVEV (reference sequence). The V end was cut by 6 bases, the J end by 4 bases, with 10 bases between. The CDR3 has 12 amino acids. CDR3 region: CASRGGGYEQYF. The DNA for the CDR3 is TGTGCCAGCAGAGGGGGTGGATACGAGCAGTACTTC.

This chain's CDR3 is CASSVGHSGTDTQYF. The CDR3 DNA is TGTGCCAGCAGCGTAGGTCATAGCGGCACAGATACGCAGTATTTT. V gene TRBV9 combines with J gene TRBJ2-3; D perhaps matches TRBD2 (5 bases). The CDR3 contains 15 residues. Trimming shortened V by 0 bases and J by 1 base, and 9 bases separated the two germline ends. From germline, CDR1 is SGDLS and CDR2 YYNGEE.

This clonotype was recorded at least ten times. The genes are TRBV7-9 and TRBJ2-5, with 7 bases lining up with TRBD2. The trim removed 2 bases at V and 6 bases at J, leaving 15 bases unmatched. CDR1 and CDR2 from the germline V gene are SEHNR and FQNEAQ (reference sequence). This CDR3 region has 17 residues. The CDR3 loop is CASSLIPPGGPGQTQYF. In nucleotides, the CDR3 is TGTGCCAGCAGCTTAATTCCCCCGGGGGGACCGGGACAGACCCAGTACTTC.

V usage is TRBV10-3 and J usage is TRBJ2-1; possible D gene TRBD2, 5 bases. Germline CDR1 is ENHRY and CDR2 is SYGVKD. This CDR3 has 12 amino acids. V was trimmed by 10 bases and J by 8 bases, leaving 15 bases between them. The CDR3 sequence: CASSGQEDEQFF. The CDR3 DNA follows: TGTGCCAGTTCCGGGCAGGAGGATGAGCAGTTCTTC.

This clonotype was picked up many times. The genes are TRBV5-6 and TRBJ2-1, with a tentative D call TRBD1 (5 bases). The length of the CDR3 is 17 residues. Trimming cost V 1 base and J 3 bases, with 17 bases left between them. Looked up from germline, CDR1 is SGHDT and CDR2 is YYEEEE. The CDR3 coding sequence is TGTGCCAGCAGCTTGAAAGGTACGCAGGGATACTACAATGAGCAGTTCTTC. Amino acid sequence: CASSLKGTQGYYNEQFF.